The clone carrying this TCR beta chain turned up a few times. The antigen is not known. The sample is drawn from a study of identical twins. Study-wide results and limits: Possibly, invariant MAIT and iNKT cells partly confounded zero-insertion analyses. A lower insertion count was a feature of abundant cord blood beta clonotypes, with no such feature in memory repertoires.

All of the donors were Caucasians in good health. V lost 0 bases and J lost 4, with 13 bases in between. The germline gives CDR1 SGHRS, CDR2 YFSETQ. This CDR3 spans 15 amino acids. A universal primer site was incorporated via template switching, and the cDNA contained unique molecular identifiers. TCRdb analysed the 5' RACE reads with MiXCR anew, one entry per CDR3 protein. This sample has around 340,000 distinct CDR3 sequences; roughly 9% occur once, and the top ten carry over 7%. V gene TRBV5-1 combines with J gene TRBJ1-1; D gene uncertain. The source material was naive T cells sorted from blood. The TCR comes from a woman aged 50 to 60 in good health. CDR3 protein: CASSLEPGTSTEAFF. DNA for the CDR3: TGCGCCAGCAGCTTGGAGCCAGGAACTTCCACTGAAGCTTTCTTT. Complete variable domain (other parts from reference TRBV5-1 and TRBJ1-1): KAGVTQTPRYLIKTRGQQVTLSCSPISGHRSVSWYQQTPGQGLQFLFEYFSETQRNKGNFPGRFSGRQFSNSRSEMNVSTLELGDSALYLCASSLEPGTSTEAFFGQGTRLTVV.